The 18 T cell receptor beta chains presented below share a single source sample, sequenced in a study of radiotherapy plus CTLA-4 blockade in lung cancer. Produced via immunoSEQ multiplex PCR; TCRdb's table is partial and in-frame only. Of 85,000 to 130,000 clones listed, approximately 81% are singletons. Sequences were derived from peripheral blood, sampled from a patient treated with radiotherapy plus ipilimumab. These receptors all stem from a human donor with non-small cell lung cancer that progressed on radiotherapy plus ipilimumab. Some clones in this sample may be carry-over from other donors' samples.

The gene calls are TRBV11-2 and TRBJ1-4; D might be TRBD1 (6 bases). Trimming left V 1 base short and J 5 bases short, with 11 bases between. The CDR3 is made up of 15 amino acids. Germline V gives CDR1 SGHAT, CDR2 FQNNGV. The CDR3 loop reads CASSLGGALNEKLFF. In DNA, the CDR3 is TGTGCCAGCAGCTTAGGGGGGGCACTCAATGAAAAACTGTTTTTT.

The chain has TRBV6-1 and TRBJ2-7; 7 nucleotides match TRBD1. The CDR3 consists of 11 residues. The V segment lost 3 bases and the J segment 8 bases; nucleotides outside the gene matches: 1. Germline CDR1 reads MNHNS; CDR2 reads SASEGT. CDR3 sequence reads: CASSETGKQYF. The CDR3, as DNA: TGTGCCAGCAGTGAGACAGGGAAGCAGTACTTC.

With regard to this clone: The junction differs from germline at one of its ends, possibly a read error. This chain connects TRBV5-6 to TRBJ1-2; TRBD1 agrees at 7 bases. The CDR3 runs to 14 residues. In germline, CDR1 is SGHDT, CDR2 YYEEEE. CDR3 DNA: TGTGCCAGCAGTTTGGACAGGTTCGGGGGAGGCTACACCTTC. This gives the protein CASSLDRFGGGYTF.

The rearrangement joins TRBV9 to TRBJ1-2; D unresolved. Germline V gene lookup returns CDR1 SGDLS and CDR2 YYNGEE. The CDR3 has 11 residues. The V and J ends lost 3 bases and 11 bases respectively, with 11 bases between them. CDR3 residues: CASSGGMWYTF. CDR3 DNA: TGTGCCAGCAGCGGGGGTATGTGGTACACCTTC.

The chain carries TRBV5-8 and TRBJ2-1, with 8 bases that match TRBD1. The V gene end was trimmed by 3 bases and the J gene end by 3 bases; junction bases not matched to a gene: 8. This CDR3 has 16 amino acids. Germline V gives CDR1 SGHTS, CDR2 YDEGEE. In DNA, the CDR3 is TGTGCCAGCAGCTGGGGACAGGCACCCCTCTACAATGAGCAGTTCTTC. Translated: CASSWGQAPLYNEQFF.

This clone is a singleton in its sample. The chain recombines TRBV18 with TRBJ1-5, with a tentative D call TRBD1 (5 bases). Trimming removed 4 bases from V and 4 bases from J, with 14 bases in between. Germline V gene lookup returns CDR1 KGHSH and CDR2 LQKENI. The CDR3 is 15 residues long. CDR3 DNA: TGTGCCAGCTCACTCGAGACAGTTTTTAATCAGCCCCAGCATTTT. This sequence encodes CASSLETVFNQPQHF.

The rearrangement links TRBV6-6 to TRBJ1-1; D is uncertain. This CDR3 contains 14 residues. Between the trimmed V and J ends, which lost 5 bases and 0 bases, there was a span of 10 bases. The V gene's germline CDR1 is MNHNY and CDR2 SVGAGI (reference sequence). The CDR3 loop is CASSNLGMNTEAFF. The CDR3 DNA is TGTGCCAGCAGTAACTTGGGCATGAACACTGAAGCTTTCTTT.

The chain recombines TRBV18 with TRBJ1-2, with 7 nucleotides matching TRBD1. This CDR3 spans 15 amino acids. Losses at the gene ends were 3 bases for V and 7 bases for J; bases not matched to a gene: 11. Per the germline V gene, CDR1 is KGHSH and CDR2 is LQKENI. The CDR3 reads CASSPLGQAQFGYTF. The CDR3 DNA reads as TGTGCCAGCTCACCCTTAGGACAGGCGCAATTTGGCTACACCTTC. The whole variable domain, remainder taken from reference TRBV18 and TRBJ1-2, is NAGVMQNPRHLVRRRGQEARLRCSPMKGHSHVYWYRQLPEEGLKFMVYLQKENIIDESGMPKERFSAEFPKEGPSILRIQQVVRGDSAAYFCASSPLGQAQFGYTFGSGTRLTVV.

The CDR3 DNA reads as TGTGCCAGCATCTCAGAAGTGTTGCTAGGGGAGGTCGAGCAGTACTTC. It encodes CASISEVLLGEVEQYF. The chain has TRBV28 and TRBJ2-7; TRBD2 is a possible D gene (6 bases). CDR1 is MDHEN and CDR2 is SYDVKM in the germline V gene. Trimming shortened V by 7 bases and J by 6 bases, and 25 bases separated the two germline ends. This CDR3 has 16 residues.

The chain couples TRBV29-1 to TRBJ1-2, with TRBD1 matching 7 bases. V dropped 6 bases and J dropped 2; count of bases not matched to a gene: 0. Per the germline V gene, CDR1 is SQVTM and CDR2 is ANQGSEA. The CDR3 sequence is 11 residues long. CDR3 bases: TGCAGCGTGGGACAGAACTATGGCTACACCTTC. This sequence encodes CSVGQNYGYTF.

The J gene is TRBJ1-6, the V gene TRBV4-1; D may be TRBD1 (6 bases). CDR1 is MGHRA and CDR2 is YSYEKL in the germline V gene. With 8 bases removed from V and 8 bases from J, the gap between germline ends came to 28 bases. CDR3 length equals 18 residues. CDR3 nucleotide sequence: TGCGCCAGCGCAAGGGGTGGGGGCAGGAGGGCGGTGGATTCACCCCTCCACTTT. It specifies CASARGGGRRAVDSPLHF.

The chain uses TRBV19 and TRBJ2-3, with 9 bases fitting TRBD1. After removal of 5 bases from V and 0 bases from J, the junction contained 0 bases not matched to a gene. From germline, CDR1 is LNHDA and CDR2 SQIVND (reference sequence). The CDR3 totals 14 residues. In DNA form, the CDR3 reads TGTGCCAGTAGTGACAGGGGGAGCACAGATACGCAGTATTTT. Amino acid sequence: CASSDRGSTDTQYF.

CDR3 in amino acids: CASSYSGGSYNEQFF. DNA for the CDR3: TGTGCCAGCAGTTACTCAGGGGGCTCCTACAATGAGCAGTTCTTC. The chain links TRBV6-5 to TRBJ2-1; D may be TRBD1 (6 bases). This CDR3 comprises 15 residues. Per the germline V gene, CDR1 is MNHEY and CDR2 is SVGAGI. Trimming took 0 bases from V and 0 from J, leaving 6 bases between them.

The chain carries TRBV5-1 and TRBJ2-2; D perhaps matches TRBD1 (5 bases). V was shortened by 1 base and J by 1 base, with 8 bases between the two germline ends. The germline V gene has CDR1 SGHRS and CDR2 YFSETQ. The CDR3 is 15 residues long. CDR3 DNA: TGCGCCAGCAGCTTGTTCGGACAGAACACCGGGGAGCTGTTTTTT. Amino acid sequence: CASSLFGQNTGELFF.

This chain joins TRBV25-1 and TRBJ1-3; D remains ambiguous. CDR3 size: 15 residues. Trimming left V 5 bases short and J 0 bases short, with 11 bases between. From germline, CDR1 is MGHDK and CDR2 SYGVNS. DNA of the CDR3: TGTGCCAGCAGTCCAGGCTACAGCTCTGGAAACACCATATATTTT. This translates into CASSPGYSSGNTIYF. Filled out from reference TRBV25-1 and TRBJ1-3, the complete variable domain reads EADIYQTPRYLVIGTGKKITLECSQTMGHDKMYWYQQDPGMELHLIHYSYGVNSTEKGDLSSESTVSRIRTEHFPLTLESARPSHTSQYLCASSPGYSSGNTIYFGEGSWLTVV.

The rearrangement uses TRBV2 and TRBJ1-2, with D perhaps TRBD1 (6 bases). Germline V lookup: CDR1 SNHLY, CDR2 FYNNEI. The V and J ends lost 2 bases and 2 bases respectively, with 9 bases between them. The CDR3 has 14 residues. The CDR3 nucleotides read TGTGCCAGCAGTGAAAGGGGGAGGAACTATGGCTACACCTTC. It yields the protein CASSERGRNYGYTF.

CDR3 amino acids: CASGRPSNSSYEQYF. CDR3 coding DNA: TGTGCTAGTGGTCGCCCCTCAAACTCATCCTACGAGCAGTACTTC. The chain recombines TRBV12-5 with TRBJ2-7; D is undetermined. V lost 5 bases to trimming and J lost 1 base, with 15 bases between them. Germline V gene data show CDR1 as LGHNT and CDR2 as FRNRAP. There are 15 residues in the CDR3.

This clone was seen only once. V and J are TRBV11-3 and TRBJ2-4; D unclear. There are 13 residues in the CDR3. The ends were cut back, 0 bases at V and 12 bases at J, with 12 bases in the middle. Germline lookup yields CDR1 SGHNT and CDR2 YENEEA. CDR3 sequence: CASSLDLTSPQYF. As DNA, the CDR3 is TGTGCCAGCAGCTTAGATCTCACATCCCCTCAGTACTTC.